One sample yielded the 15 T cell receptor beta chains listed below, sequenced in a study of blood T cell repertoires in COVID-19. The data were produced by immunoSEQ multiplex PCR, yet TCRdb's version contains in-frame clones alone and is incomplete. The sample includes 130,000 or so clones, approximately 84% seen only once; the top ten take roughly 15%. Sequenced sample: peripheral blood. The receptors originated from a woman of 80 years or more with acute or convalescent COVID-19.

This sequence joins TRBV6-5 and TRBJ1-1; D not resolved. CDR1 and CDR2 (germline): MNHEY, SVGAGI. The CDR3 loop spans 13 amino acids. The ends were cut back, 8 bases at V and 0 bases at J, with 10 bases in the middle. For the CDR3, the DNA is TGTGCCAGCTTCTGGAGCCTGAACACTGAAGCTTTCTTT. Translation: CASFWSLNTEAFF.

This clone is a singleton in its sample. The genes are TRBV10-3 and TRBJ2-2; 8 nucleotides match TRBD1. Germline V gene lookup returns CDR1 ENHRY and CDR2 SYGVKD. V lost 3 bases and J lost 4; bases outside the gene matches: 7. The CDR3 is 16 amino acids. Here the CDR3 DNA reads TGTGCCATCAGTGAATGGCAGGGGGCCGGCACCGGGGAGCTGTTTTTT. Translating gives CAISEWQGAGTGELFF.

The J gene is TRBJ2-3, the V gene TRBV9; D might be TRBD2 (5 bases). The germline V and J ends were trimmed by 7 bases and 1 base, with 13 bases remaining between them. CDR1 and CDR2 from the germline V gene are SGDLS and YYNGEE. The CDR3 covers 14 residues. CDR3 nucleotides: TGTGCCAGCTCATGGAGGTCTGGCACAGATACGCAGTATTTT. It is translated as CASSWRSGTDTQYF.

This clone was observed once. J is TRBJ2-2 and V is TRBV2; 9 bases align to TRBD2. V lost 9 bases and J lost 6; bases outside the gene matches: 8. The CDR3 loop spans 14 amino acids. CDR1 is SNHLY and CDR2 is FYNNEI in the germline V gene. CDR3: CARTGTSSSGELFF. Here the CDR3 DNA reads TGTGCCAGAACCGGGACTAGCTCATCCGGGGAGCTGTTTTTT.

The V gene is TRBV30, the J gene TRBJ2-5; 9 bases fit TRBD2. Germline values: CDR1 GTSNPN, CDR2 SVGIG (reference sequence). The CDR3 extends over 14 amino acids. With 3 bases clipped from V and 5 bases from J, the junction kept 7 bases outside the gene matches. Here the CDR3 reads CAWRVAGEGETQYF. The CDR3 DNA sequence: TGTGCCTGGAGAGTAGCGGGAGAAGGGGAGACCCAGTACTTC. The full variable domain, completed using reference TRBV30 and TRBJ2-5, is SQTIHQWPATLVQPVGSPLSLECTVEGTSNPNLYWYRQAAGRGLQLLFYSVGIGQISSEVPQNLSASRPQDRQFILSSKKLLLSDSGFYLCAWRVAGEGETQYFGPGTRLLVL.

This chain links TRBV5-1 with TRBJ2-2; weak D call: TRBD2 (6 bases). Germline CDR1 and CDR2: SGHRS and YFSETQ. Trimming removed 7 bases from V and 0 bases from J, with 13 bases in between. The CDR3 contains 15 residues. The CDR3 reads CASHHSGPNTGELFF. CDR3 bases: TGCGCCAGCCACCATAGCGGACCGAACACCGGGGAGCTGTTTTTT.

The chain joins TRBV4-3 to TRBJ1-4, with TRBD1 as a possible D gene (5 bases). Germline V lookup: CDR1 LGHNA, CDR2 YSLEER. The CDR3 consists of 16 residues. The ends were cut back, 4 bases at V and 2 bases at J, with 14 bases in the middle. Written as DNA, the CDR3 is TGCGCCAGCAGCCGCGGTATCGGGGGTACTAATGAAAAACTGTTTTTT. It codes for CASSRGIGGTNEKLFF.

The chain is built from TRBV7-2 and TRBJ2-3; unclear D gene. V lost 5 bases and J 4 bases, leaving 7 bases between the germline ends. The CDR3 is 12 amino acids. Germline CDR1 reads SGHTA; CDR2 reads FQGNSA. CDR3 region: CASSAVADTQYF. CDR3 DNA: TGTGCCAGCAGCGCCGTAGCAGATACGCAGTATTTT.

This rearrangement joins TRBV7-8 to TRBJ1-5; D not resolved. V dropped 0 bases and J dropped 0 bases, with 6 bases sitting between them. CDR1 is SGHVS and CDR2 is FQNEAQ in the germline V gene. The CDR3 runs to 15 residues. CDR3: CASSLAQDSNQPQHF. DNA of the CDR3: TGTGCCAGCAGCTTAGCGCAGGATAGCAATCAGCCCCAGCATTTT.

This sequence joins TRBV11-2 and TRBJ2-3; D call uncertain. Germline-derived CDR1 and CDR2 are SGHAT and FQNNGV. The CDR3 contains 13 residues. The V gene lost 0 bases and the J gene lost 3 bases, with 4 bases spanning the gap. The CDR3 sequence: CASSLDRTDTQYF. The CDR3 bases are TGTGCCAGCAGCTTAGATCGGACAGATACGCAGTATTTT.

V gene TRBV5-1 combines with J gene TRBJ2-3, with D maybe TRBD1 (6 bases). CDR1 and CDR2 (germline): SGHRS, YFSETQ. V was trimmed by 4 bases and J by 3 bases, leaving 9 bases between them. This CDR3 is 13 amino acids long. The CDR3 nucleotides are TGCGCCAGCAGCCCTGGACAGACAGATACGCAGTATTTT. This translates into CASSPGQTDTQYF.

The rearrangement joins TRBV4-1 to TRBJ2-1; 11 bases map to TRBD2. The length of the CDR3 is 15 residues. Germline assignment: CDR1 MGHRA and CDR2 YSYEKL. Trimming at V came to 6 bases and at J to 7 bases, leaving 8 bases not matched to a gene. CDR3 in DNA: TGCGCCAGCAGTCCCGGGACTAGCGGAGGGAATGAGCAGTTCTTC. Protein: CASSPGTSGGNEQFF.

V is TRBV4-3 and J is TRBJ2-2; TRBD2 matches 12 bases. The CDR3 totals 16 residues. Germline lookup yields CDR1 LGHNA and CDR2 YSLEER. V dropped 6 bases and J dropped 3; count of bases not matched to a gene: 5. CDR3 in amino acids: CASSPLAGGYTGELFF. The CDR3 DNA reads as TGCGCCAGCAGTCCTCTAGCGGGAGGGTACACCGGGGAGCTGTTTTTT.

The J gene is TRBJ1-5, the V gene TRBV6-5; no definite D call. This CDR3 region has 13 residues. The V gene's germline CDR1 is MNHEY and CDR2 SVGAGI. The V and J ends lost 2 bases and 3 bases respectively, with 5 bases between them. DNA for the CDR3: TGTGCCAGCAGTTACCTAATCAATCAGCCCCAGCATTTT. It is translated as CASSYLINQPQHF.

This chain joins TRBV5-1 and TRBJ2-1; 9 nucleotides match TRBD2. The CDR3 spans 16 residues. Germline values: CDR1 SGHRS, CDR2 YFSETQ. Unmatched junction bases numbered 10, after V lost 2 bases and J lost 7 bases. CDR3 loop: CASSLLAGGPRNEQFF. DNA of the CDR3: TGCGCCAGCAGCTTATTGGCGGGGGGGCCCAGGAATGAGCAGTTCTTC.